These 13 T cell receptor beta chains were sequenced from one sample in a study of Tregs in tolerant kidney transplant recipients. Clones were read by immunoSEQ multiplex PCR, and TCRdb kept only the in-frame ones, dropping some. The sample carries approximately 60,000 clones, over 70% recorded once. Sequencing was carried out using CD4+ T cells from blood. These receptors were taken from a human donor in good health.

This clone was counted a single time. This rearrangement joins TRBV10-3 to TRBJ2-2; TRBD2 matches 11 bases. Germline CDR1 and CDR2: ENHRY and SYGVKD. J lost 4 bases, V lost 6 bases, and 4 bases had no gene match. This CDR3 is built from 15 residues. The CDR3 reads CAISTSGSRTGELFF. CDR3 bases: TGTGCCATCAGCACTAGCGGGAGCCGCACCGGGGAGCTGTTTTTT.

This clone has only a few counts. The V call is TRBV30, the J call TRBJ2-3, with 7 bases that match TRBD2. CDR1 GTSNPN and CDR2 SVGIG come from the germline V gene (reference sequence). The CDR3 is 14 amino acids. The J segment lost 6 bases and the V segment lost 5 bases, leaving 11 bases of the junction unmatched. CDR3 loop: CAWARTRWLDTQYF. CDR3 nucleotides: TGTGCCTGGGCCCGGACTAGATGGTTGGATACGCAGTATTTT.

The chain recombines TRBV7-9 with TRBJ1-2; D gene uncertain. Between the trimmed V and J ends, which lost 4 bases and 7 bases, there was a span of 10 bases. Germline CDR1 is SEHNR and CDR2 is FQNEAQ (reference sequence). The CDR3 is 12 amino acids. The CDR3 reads CASSWSVGGYTF. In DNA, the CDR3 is TGTGCCAGCAGCTGGTCGGTGGGTGGCTACACCTTC.

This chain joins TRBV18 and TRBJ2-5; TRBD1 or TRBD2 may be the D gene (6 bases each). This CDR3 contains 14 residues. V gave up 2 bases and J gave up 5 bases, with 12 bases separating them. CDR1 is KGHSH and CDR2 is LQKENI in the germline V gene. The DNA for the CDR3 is TGTGCCAGCTCACCAATTCCGGGGGCTGAGACCCAGTACTTC. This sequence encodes CASSPIPGAETQYF.

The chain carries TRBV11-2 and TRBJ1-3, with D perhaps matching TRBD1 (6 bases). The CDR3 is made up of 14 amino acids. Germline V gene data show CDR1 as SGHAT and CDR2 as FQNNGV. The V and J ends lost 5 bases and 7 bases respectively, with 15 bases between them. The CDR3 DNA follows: TGTGCCAGCAGCCCACAGGGTGGCGGGAACACCATATATTTT. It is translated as CASSPQGGGNTIYF.

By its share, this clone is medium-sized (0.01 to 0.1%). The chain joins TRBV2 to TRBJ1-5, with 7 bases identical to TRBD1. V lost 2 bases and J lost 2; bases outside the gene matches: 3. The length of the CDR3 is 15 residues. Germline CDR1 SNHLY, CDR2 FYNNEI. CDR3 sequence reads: CASSENRGGNQPQHF. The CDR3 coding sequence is TGTGCCAGCAGTGAAAACAGGGGAGGCAATCAGCCCCAGCATTTT.

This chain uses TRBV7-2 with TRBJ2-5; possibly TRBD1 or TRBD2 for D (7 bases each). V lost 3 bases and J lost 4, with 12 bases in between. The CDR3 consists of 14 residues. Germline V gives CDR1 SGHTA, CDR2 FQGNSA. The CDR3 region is CASSFRGGVETQYF. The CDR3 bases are TGTGCCAGCAGCTTCAGGGGGGGCGTAGAGACCCAGTACTTC.

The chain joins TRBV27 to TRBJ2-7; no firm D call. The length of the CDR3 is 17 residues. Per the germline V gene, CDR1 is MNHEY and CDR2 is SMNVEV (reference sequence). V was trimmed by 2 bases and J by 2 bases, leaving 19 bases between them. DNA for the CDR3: TGTGCCAGCAGTTTACGTACCGGAACCAGATTACCCTACGAGCAGTACTTC. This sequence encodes CASSLRTGTRLPYEQYF.

The CDR3 is CASSVDAGGPGANVLTF. CDR3 nucleotide sequence: TGTGCCAGCAGCGTAGACGCGGGGGGCCCTGGGGCCAACGTCCTGACTTTC. The rearrangement joins TRBV9 to TRBJ2-6, with TRBD2 matching 8 bases. Germline assignment: CDR1 SGDLS and CDR2 YYNGEE. The CDR3 loop spans 17 amino acids. J was trimmed by 2 bases and V by 0 bases; bases with no gene match: 4.

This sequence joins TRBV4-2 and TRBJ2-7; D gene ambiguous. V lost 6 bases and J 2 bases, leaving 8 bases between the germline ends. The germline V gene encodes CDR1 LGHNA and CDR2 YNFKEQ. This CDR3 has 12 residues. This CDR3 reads CASSSSTYEQYF. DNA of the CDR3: TGTGCCAGCAGTTCCTCGACCTACGAGCAGTACTTC.

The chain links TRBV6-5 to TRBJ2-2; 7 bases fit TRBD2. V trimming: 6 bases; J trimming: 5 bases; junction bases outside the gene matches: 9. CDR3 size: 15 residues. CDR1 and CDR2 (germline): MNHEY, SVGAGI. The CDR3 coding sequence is TGTGCCAGCAGCAAACGGGGTAGCGGGACCGGGGAGCTGTTTTTT. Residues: CASSKRGSGTGELFF.

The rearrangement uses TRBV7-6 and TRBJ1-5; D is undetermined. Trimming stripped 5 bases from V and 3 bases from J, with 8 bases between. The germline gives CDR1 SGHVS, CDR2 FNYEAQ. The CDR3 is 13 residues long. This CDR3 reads CASSPSPNQPQHF. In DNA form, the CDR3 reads TGTGCCAGCAGCCCATCACCCAATCAGCCCCAGCATTTT.

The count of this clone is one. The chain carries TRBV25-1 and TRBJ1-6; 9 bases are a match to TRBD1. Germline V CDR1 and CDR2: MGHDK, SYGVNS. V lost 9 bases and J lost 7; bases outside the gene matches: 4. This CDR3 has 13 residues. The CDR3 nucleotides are TGTGCCAGTACCGGACAGGGGAATTCACCCCTCCACTTT. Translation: CASTGQGNSPLHF.